The clone carrying this T cell receptor beta chain was observed many times. The CDR3 has 14 amino acids. V lost 1 base and J lost 4, with 7 bases in between. Germline loops: CDR1 LNHDA, CDR2 SQIVND (reference sequence). These data belong to a study of T cells in Graves' hyperthyroidism and ophthalmopathy. TCR beta CDR3 regions were amplified from RNA. The study used the HTBI primer set for a first-round RT-PCR of the TCR CDR3. One entry per CDR3 protein, called by TCRdb with MiXCR from the multiplex PCR reads. The sample comprises fewer than 650,000 distinct CDR3 sequences, 14% of which are singletons, and less than 6% rests with the top ten.

The clonotype comes from a woman aged 25 to 39 with Graves' hyperthyroidism that later progressed to Graves' ophthalmopathy. Sequenced sample: blood. The J gene is TRBJ2-2, the V gene TRBV19; D uncertain. CDR3 sequence: CASSIGTSTGELFF. CDR3 nucleotide sequence: TGTGCCAGTAGTATAGGGACGTCCACCGGGGAGCTGTTTTTT.